The 32 T cell receptor beta chains presented below share a single source sample, sequenced in a study of regulatory T cells in long-lasting Graves disease. Construction of the TCR beta libraries employed iRepertoire HTBI primers in conjunction with Arm-PCR of CDR3 regions. From the multiplex PCR reads, TCRdb called clonotypes with MiXCR, one entry per CDR3 protein. The repertoire holds around 400,000 distinct CDR3 sequences, with around 22% as singletons. As for time point: persistent/refractory GD, antithyroid drugs over 5 years with positive TRAb. TCR sequences were obtained from RNA taken from PBMCs. The sequenced sample was peripheral blood mononuclear cells (PBMCs), obtained when the disease was refractory, from a patient treated with antithyroid drugs. The receptors originated from a female donor with Graves disease.

The rearrangement links TRBV19 to TRBJ2-1; a possible D gene is TRBD1 (5 bases). The germline V gene encodes CDR1 LNHDA and CDR2 SQIVND (reference sequence). V was clipped by 4 bases and J by 5 bases, with 12 bases between them. This CDR3 is 14 amino acids long. The CDR3 here is CASSRAGIHNEQFF. CDR3 bases: TGTGCCAGTAGTAGAGCAGGGATCCACAATGAGCAGTTCTTC.

This clonotype was detected ten times or more. This chain joins TRBV6-5 and TRBJ2-7; 10 nucleotides match TRBD2. This CDR3 has 15 amino acids. CDR1 and CDR2 from the germline V gene are MNHEY and SVGAGI. V trimming: 2 bases; J trimming: 1 base; junction bases outside the gene matches: 2. The CDR3 bases are TGTGCCAGCAGTTACGGACTAGCGGAGTCCTACGAGCAGTACTTC. Amino acid sequence: CASSYGLAESYEQYF.

In this sample, this clonotype turned up a few times. The chain uses TRBV27 and TRBJ1-5, with 7 bases matching TRBD1. J lost 2 bases, V lost 2 bases, and 6 bases had no gene match. Looked up from germline, CDR1 is MNHEY and CDR2 is SMNVEV (reference sequence). The CDR3 has 16 residues. The CDR3 DNA sequence: TGTGCCAGCAGTTTAGGATCAGGGGGAGGCAATCAGCCCCAGCATTTT. Encoded protein: CASSLGSGGGNQPQHF.

V and J are TRBV30 and TRBJ1-1; TRBD1 matches at 8 bases. This CDR3 spans 15 amino acids. V shed 5 bases and J 2 bases; nucleotides not matched to a gene: 10. Germline V CDR1 and CDR2: GTSNPN, SVGIG (reference sequence). The CDR3 protein is CAWGGQGGFNTEAFF. The DNA for the CDR3 is TGTGCCTGGGGTGGACAGGGAGGGTTTAACACTGAAGCTTTCTTT.

The table lists this clonotype with a few counts. The genes are TRBV6-1 and TRBJ2-7; D may be TRBD2 (5 bases). Trimming took 6 bases from V and 5 from J, leaving 17 bases between them. CDR3 length equals 14 residues. Germline values: CDR1 MNHNS, CDR2 SASEGT. For the CDR3, the DNA is TGTGCCAGCAGCCTCGCTAGCTCTTACGACGAGCAGTACTTC. Amino acids: CASSLASSYDEQYF.

Notes on this clonotype: A single base separates this from a much larger clone, so it may be a read error. V is TRBV5-6 and J is TRBJ1-1; a weak D match, TRBD1 (6 bases). The V gene's germline CDR1 is SGHDT and CDR2 YYEEEE. This CDR3 region has 13 residues. V shed 2 bases and J shed 6 bases, with 11 bases lying between them. The DNA for the CDR3 is TGTGCCAGCAGCTTACCTCAGGGGCCTGAAGCTTTCTTT. Amino acids: CASSLPQGPEAFF.

This clonotype has at least ten counts. V usage is TRBV2 and J usage is TRBJ2-1; 12 bases fit TRBD2. V dropped 3 bases and J dropped 4; count of bases not matched to a gene: 16. This CDR3 is built from 20 residues. Germline CDR1 SNHLY, CDR2 FYNNEI. CDR3 sequence reads: CASSDGLAGGPLPKYNEQFF. CDR3 sequence (DNA): TGTGCCAGCAGTGACGGGCTAGCGGGAGGGCCGTTACCGAAATACAATGAGCAGTTCTTC.

This clonotype was counted only a few times. V gene TRBV28 combines with J gene TRBJ2-7; 13 positions agree with TRBD2. J lost 1 base, V lost 4 bases, and 7 bases had no gene match. CDR3 size: 17 residues. Germline CDR1 reads MDHEN; CDR2 reads SYDVKM. The CDR3 bases are TGTGCCAGCAGTTCGGGACTAGCGGGAAGACTGTCCTACGAGCAGTACTTC. Its protein is CASSSGLAGRLSYEQYF.

The chain has TRBV2 and TRBJ1-4, with no clear D. Trimming pared 7 bases from V and 7 bases from J, leaving 13 bases between. Germline lookup yields CDR1 SNHLY and CDR2 FYNNEI. This CDR3 is built from 13 residues. The CDR3 nucleotides are TGTGCCAGCACTCGTGTCGGGAGTGAAAAACTGTTTTTT. Protein: CASTRVGSEKLFF.

In this sample, this clonotype turned up a few times. The CDR3 DNA is TGCGCCAGCAGCCCAGGACTAGCGGGAGTCAATGAGCAGTTCTTC. Translating it yields CASSPGLAGVNEQFF. The V call is TRBV5-1, the J call TRBJ2-1; 13 bases fit TRBD2. V lost 4 bases, J lost 6 bases, and 4 bases stayed unmatched. Germline CDR1 reads SGHRS; CDR2 reads YFSETQ. The CDR3 extends over 15 amino acids.

The genes are TRBV5-1 and TRBJ2-7, with TRBD1 matching over 7 bases. V gave up 0 bases and J gave up 8 bases; unmatched junction bases: 14. The CDR3 runs to 16 residues. The germline V gene encodes CDR1 SGHRS and CDR2 YFSETQ. CDR3 sequence reads: CASSLAGQTTPTKQYF. The DNA for the CDR3 is TGCGCCAGCAGCTTGGCGGGACAGACAACTCCTACGAAGCAGTACTTC.

This clonotype came up many times. The chain links TRBV28 to TRBJ2-7, with a tentative D call TRBD1 (6 bases). The CDR3 is 15 amino acids. Germline V gene data show CDR1 as MDHEN and CDR2 as SYDVKM. Trimming stripped 2 bases from V and 0 bases from J, with 11 bases between. DNA for the CDR3: TGTGCCAGCAGTTTAAGGGGGATGAGCTCCTACGAGCAGTACTTC. Translating it yields CASSLRGMSSYEQYF.

This clonotype was counted many times. The chain couples TRBV7-8 to TRBJ2-7; 7 bases are shared with TRBD1. With 5 bases clipped from V and 6 bases from J, the junction kept 4 bases outside the gene matches. The CDR3 totals 12 residues. Germline-derived CDR1 and CDR2 are SGHVS and FQNEAQ. The CDR3 sequence: CASSQGEREQYF. The CDR3 DNA sequence: TGTGCCAGCAGCCAGGGGGAGCGCGAGCAGTACTTC.

This clonotype was detected ten times or more. This chain connects TRBV7-9 to TRBJ2-7; TRBD1 might be the D (6 bases). The CDR3 spans 15 residues. Germline CDR1 and CDR2: SEHNR and FQNEAQ (reference sequence). The V end was cut by 4 bases, the J end by 2 bases, with 15 bases between. The CDR3 loop reads CASSSPLDSPYEQYF. In nucleotides, the CDR3 is TGTGCCAGCAGCTCCCCATTGGACAGCCCCTACGAGCAGTACTTC.

In its sample, this clonotype was seen many times. The chain employs TRBV20-1 and TRBJ2-7; 9 nucleotides line up with TRBD1. This CDR3 comprises 16 residues. With V trimmed by 0 bases and J by 2 bases, 8 bases remained unmatched. Germline loops: CDR1 DFQATT, CDR2 SNEGSKA (reference sequence). DNA for the CDR3: TGCAGTGCTAGAGATTCGGGGGACAGGGCACCCTACGAGCAGTACTTC. Protein: CSARDSGDRAPYEQYF.

This clonotype was recorded many times. The CDR3 DNA reads TGTGCCAGCAGCGGCGGACTAGCCGGAGAGACCCAGTACTTC. This translates into CASSGGLAGETQYF. The chain combines TRBV9 with TRBJ2-5; 8 bases line up with TRBD2. The CDR3 is 14 amino acids. The V gene's germline CDR1 is SGDLS and CDR2 YYNGEE. J lost 4 bases, V lost 3 bases, and 5 bases had no gene match.

V usage is TRBV3-1 and J usage is TRBJ2-1; 11 bases are shared with TRBD2. The CDR3 runs to 17 residues. After removal of 3 bases from V and 8 bases from J, the junction contained 12 bases not matched to a gene. Per the germline V gene, CDR1 is LGHDT and CDR2 is YNNKEL (reference sequence). This CDR3 reads CASSQTRGLAGGHEQFF. The CDR3 DNA is TGTGCCAGCAGCCAGACCCGGGGGCTAGCGGGAGGCCATGAGCAGTTCTTC.

In its sample, this clonotype was seen many times. The chain links TRBV28 to TRBJ1-5, with D maybe TRBD1 (6 bases). V was pared by 3 bases and J by 3 bases, with 12 bases between. Germline V gene lookup returns CDR1 MDHEN and CDR2 SYDVKM. The CDR3 totals 15 residues. The CDR3 DNA sequence: TGTGCCAGCAGTTTCAGCGGGACACTCAATCAGCCCCAGCATTTT. It codes for CASSFSGTLNQPQHF. The full variable domain, in which reference TRBV28 and TRBJ1-5 provide the parts outside the CDR3, is DVKVTQSSRYLVKRTGEKVFLECVQDMDHENMFWYRQDPGLGLRLIYFSYDVKMKEKGDIPEGYSVSREKKERFSLILESASTNQTSMYLCASSFSGTLNQPQHFGDGTRLSIL.

The table lists this clonotype with a few counts. This chain connects TRBV5-1 to TRBJ2-1; 7 nucleotides align to TRBD1. V shed 0 bases, J shed 7 bases, and the junction held 4 bases outside the gene matches. The CDR3 is 14 amino acids. Germline V CDR1 and CDR2: SGHRS, YFSETQ. Here the CDR3 reads CASSLAGTANEQFF. CDR3 bases: TGCGCCAGCAGCTTGGCCGGGACAGCGAATGAGCAGTTCTTC. The complete variable domain, with remaining parts taken from reference TRBV5-1 and TRBJ2-1, reads KAGVTQTPRYLIKTRGQQVTLSCSPISGHRSVSWYQQTPGQGLQFLFEYFSETQRNKGNFPGRFSGRQFSNSRSEMNVSTLELGDSALYLCASSLAGTANEQFFGPGTRLTVL.

The gene calls are TRBV9 and TRBJ2-7; 12 bases fit TRBD2. Unmatched junction bases numbered 2, after V lost 4 bases and J lost 0 bases. This CDR3 has 15 amino acids. CDR1 is SGDLS, CDR2 YYNGEE, per germline. Written as DNA, the CDR3 is TGTGCCAGCAGCCCTAGCGGGAGGGCCTCCTACGAGCAGTACTTC. Amino acid sequence: CASSPSGRASYEQYF.

This clonotype appeared a single time. A much bigger clone sits one base away, suggesting this may be a read error. CDR3 nucleotides: TGTGCCAGCAGTGCCAACAGGCAGAGCAATCAGCCCCAGCATTTT. It codes for CASSANRQSNQPQHF. The chain uses TRBV2 and TRBJ1-5; tentative D call: TRBD1 (5 bases). The CDR3 contains 15 residues. The germline V gene has CDR1 SNHLY and CDR2 FYNNEI. V was shortened by 4 bases and J by 1 base, with 11 bases between the two germline ends.

CDR3 loop: CASSLVAGQGGDTQYF. CDR3 bases: TGTGCCAGCAGCTTAGTTGCGGGACAGGGAGGCGATACGCAGTATTTT. J is TRBJ2-3 and V is TRBV7-2; 9 bases fit TRBD1. J was trimmed by 6 bases and V by 1 base; bases with no gene match: 8. The CDR3 spans 16 residues. Looked up from germline, CDR1 is SGHTA and CDR2 is FQGNSA.

This clonotype was observed at least ten times. The genes are TRBV7-2 and TRBJ2-7; D assignment may be TRBD1 or TRBD2 (5 bases each). Germline assignment: CDR1 SGHTA and CDR2 FQGNSA. The CDR3 is made up of 12 amino acids. Deletions cut 5 bases from V and 6 bases from J, with 11 bases between. As DNA, the CDR3 is TGTGCCAGCAGCCCTCCGGGACCCGAGCAGTACTTC. This sequence encodes CASSPPGPEQYF. Drawing the rest from reference TRBV7-2 and TRBJ2-7, the complete variable domain is GAGVSQSPSNKVTEKGKDVELRCDPISGHTALYWYRQSLGQGLEFLIYFQGNSAPDKSGLPSDRFSAERTGGSVSTLTIQRTQQEDSAVYLCASSPPGPEQYFGPGTRLTVT.

This clonotype has a count of ten or more. The gene calls are TRBV2 and TRBJ1-1; D unclear. Germline values: CDR1 SNHLY, CDR2 FYNNEI. This CDR3 comprises 11 residues. Trimming stripped 3 bases from V and 11 bases from J, with 10 bases between. The CDR3 coding sequence is TGTGCCAGCAGTGATCCCTCGCCCGCTTTCTTT. Translation gives CASSDPSPAFF.

The chain carries TRBV29-1 and TRBJ2-5; 8 positions match TRBD1. This CDR3 has 14 residues. Germline CDR1 SQVTM, CDR2 ANQGSEA. The V segment lost 5 bases and the J segment 1 base; nucleotides outside the gene matches: 6. The CDR3 here is CSVWRTGTQETQYF. The DNA for the CDR3 is TGCAGCGTTTGGAGGACAGGGACCCAAGAGACCCAGTACTTC. The complete variable domain, with remaining parts taken from reference TRBV29-1 and TRBJ2-5, reads SAVISQKPSRDICQRGTSLTIQCQVDSQVTMMFWYRQQPGQSLTLIATANQGSEATYESGFVIDKFPISRPNLTFSTLTVSNMSPEDSSIYLCSVWRTGTQETQYFGPGTRLLVL.

The V call is TRBV6-2 or TRBV6-3, the J call TRBJ1-1; weak D call: TRBD1 (5 bases). The V end lost 7 bases, the J end lost 5 bases, and 17 bases lay between the germline ends. The length of the CDR3 is 14 residues. Germline-derived CDR1 and CDR2 are MNHEY and SVGEGT. The CDR3 coding sequence is TGTGCCAGCACAAATCAGGGCTTTTATACTGAAGCTTTCTTT. Amino acids: CASTNQGFYTEAFF.

With respect to this clonotype: The germline gene is not matched at one end of the junction; a read error may be the cause. The chain recombines TRBV12-3 or TRBV12-4 with TRBJ1-2; D is undetermined. The length of the CDR3 is 14 residues. The CDR3 protein is CAGSPLGPSYGYTF. As DNA, the CDR3 is TGTGCCGGCAGTCCGCTCGGACCCTCCTATGGCTACACCTTC.

V gene TRBV3-1 combines with J gene TRBJ2-7, with 7 bases lining up with TRBD2. Germline CDR1 LGHDT, CDR2 YNNKEL (reference sequence). J lost 6 bases, V lost 0 bases, and 8 bases had no gene match. CDR3 size: 15 residues. As DNA, the CDR3 is TGTGCCAGCAGCCAAGATCTTTCCGGGACTACCGAGCAGTACTTC. It is translated as CASSQDLSGTTEQYF.

This chain connects TRBV5-1 to TRBJ2-7, with a tentative D call TRBD2 (5 bases). The V gene's germline CDR1 is SGHRS and CDR2 YFSETQ. This CDR3 is built from 14 residues. Trimming left V 3 bases short and J 5 bases short, with 15 bases between. CDR3 nucleotides: TGCGCCAGCAGCTCCCTAGCTATCGGCCACGAGCAGTACTTC. Its protein product is CASSSLAIGHEQYF.

This chain uses TRBV20-1 with TRBJ1-2, with TRBD1 as a possible D gene (5 bases). The CDR3 is 14 amino acids. Deletions cut 0 bases from V and 4 bases from J, with 12 bases between. Germline V gene data show CDR1 as DFQATT and CDR2 as SNEGSKA (reference sequence). The CDR3 DNA follows: TGCAGTGCTAGAGATGTTCAGGGAGGCTATGGCTACACCTTC. Translating it yields CSARDVQGGYGYTF.

Only a few counts were recorded for this clonotype. This sequence joins TRBV7-3 and TRBJ1-6; a weak D match, TRBD1 (5 bases). The CDR3 spans 15 residues. CDR1 is SGHTA, CDR2 FQGTGA, per germline. Trimming shortened V by 5 bases and J by 8 bases, and 16 bases separated the two germline ends. CDR3 in amino acids: CASSPGTRWDSPLHF. The DNA of the CDR3 is TGTGCCAGCAGCCCGGGGACGAGGTGGGATTCACCCCTCCACTTT.

This clonotype was recorded at least ten times. V gene TRBV7-9 combines with J gene TRBJ2-7; D unclear. From germline, CDR1 is SEHNR and CDR2 FQNEAQ (reference sequence). The CDR3 runs 14 residues. The V and J ends lost 6 bases and 0 bases respectively, with 12 bases between them. The DNA for the CDR3 is TGTGCCAGCAGGCGTTCGGCGGACTCCTACGAGCAGTACTTC. It encodes CASRRSADSYEQYF.